Ten or more counts support the clone carrying this T cell receptor (beta chain). Its antigen is still unknown. This sample was included in a study of T cell repertoires in cytomegalovirus infection. Study-wide context: Matching HLA type, along with CMV infection, was indicated by public TCR beta signatures. Study-level results: CMV-specific HLA-C-restricted TCR beta clonotypes dominated the ex vivo response. Frequencies of public TCR beta families were cumulated, and this identified carriers of CMV plus the relevant HLA.

TCRdb redid the calling of the reads with MiXCR, one entry per CDR3 protein. This table holds roughly 76,000 distinct CDR3 sequences, roughly 3.7% found once. V shed 5 bases, J shed 2 bases, and the junction held 9 bases outside the gene matches. This CDR3 contains 16 residues. CDR1 and CDR2 from the germline V gene are MNHEY and SMNVEV (reference sequence). The receptor was isolated from a human donor in good health (CMV status not recorded). Some clones in this sample may be carry-over from other donors' samples. The chain carries TRBV27 and TRBJ2-7; TRBD2 agrees at 10 bases. The sequenced sample consisted of PBMCs. CDR3: CASSLSGGDITYEQYF. CDR3 DNA sequence: TGTGCCAGCAGTCTGAGCGGGGGGGATATTACCTACGAGCAGTACTTC.